This T cell receptor (beta chain) appears in the sequencing data of a study of circulating CD8 cells and anti-PD-1 response in melanoma. Findings and caveats of the study: Peptide assays on expanded sorted subsets replaced tumor-based reactivity testing. TIGIT repertoires were least diverse, DNEG repertoires most diverse. At M1, fewer than 8% of TRB clonotypes appeared in multiple subsets.

Each library started from about 15 ng of total RNA using the QIAseq Immune Repertoire TCR panel. TCRdb recomputed calls from the reads with MiXCR, one row per CDR3 protein. In the table there are hundreds of distinct CDR3 sequences, roughly 7.2% of which are singletons. The CDR3 runs to 15 residues. Trimming took 0 bases from V and 8 from J; bases not matched to a gene: 9. Per the germline V gene, CDR1 is SGHAT and CDR2 is FQNNGV. From live CD3+CD8+TCRalphabeta+ cells, four PD-1 and/or TIGIT subsets were sorted. Notes on this clonotype: No antigen is known for it.

Sequenced material: CD8+ T cells from PBMCs, taken at baseline or after one month of anti-PD-1 therapy (not recorded which). The V call is TRBV11-2, the J call TRBJ2-5; TRBD1 matches at 7 bases. This TCR was recovered from a human donor with melanoma. In DNA form, the CDR3 reads TGTGCCAGCAGCTTAGAAACAGGGGCTTGGGAAACCCAGTACTTC. Its protein product is CASSLETGAWETQYF.